This T cell receptor (beta chain) comes out of a study of spatial heterogeneity in lung cancer. General study points: Mutation counts in tumors were tracked by counts of expanded intratumoral alpha and beta TCRs. For tumor T cells, estimated coverage reached only approximately 7.7% (alpha) and over 11% (beta).

The time point here: sample taken at primary tumor resection. Ten or more counts support this clonotype. Its antigen is still unknown. The CDR3 has 16 amino acids. Germline loops: CDR1 LGHNA, CDR2 YNFKEQ. With 4 bases removed from V and 3 bases from J, the gap between germline ends came to 15 bases. Every TCR cDNA molecule bore a unique molecular identifier. TCRdb passed the 5' RACE reads through MiXCR, listing each CDR3 protein once. Of 100,000 to 110,000 distinct CDR3 sequences listed, under 4.5% are singletons. V gene TRBV4-2 combines with J gene TRBJ2-2; D possibly corresponds to TRBD2 (6 bases). The sequence derives from a male donor with early-stage non-small cell lung cancer. The input for sequencing was lung tumor tissue, taken at surgery. The CDR3 loop reads CASSPLARGDTGELFF. DNA for the CDR3: TGTGCCAGCAGCCCGCTAGCGAGAGGGGACACCGGGGAGCTGTTTTTT.